Below, one TCR beta chain is given with its context. The data derive from a study of radiation and T cells in renal cell carcinoma. Time point described: blood 4 weeks post-SBRT, at nephrectomy. Treatment meaning: 15 Gy SBRT to primary tumor, nephrectomy 4 weeks later. Nephrectomy followed 15 Gy stereotactic body radiation by 4 weeks. After SBRT, blood was collected at 2 and 4 weeks, plus baseline. Libraries were prepared by immunoSEQ multiplex PCR; TCRdb keeps only in-frame clonotypes and omits some of them. The sample has roughly 170,000 clones, about 85% seen once. The germline V gene has CDR1 SGHAT and CDR2 FQNNGV. CDR3 size: 15 residues. V lost 2 bases and J lost 6; bases outside the gene matches: 8.

The sequencing used blood, collected from a patient whose treatment included radiotherapy and nephrectomy. The receptor was isolated from a woman between 45 and 60 years old with renal cell carcinoma. The rearrangement links TRBV11-2 to TRBJ1-1, with 8 nucleotides matching TRBD1. The CDR3 bases are TGTGCCAGCAGCTTAACCCTGGACAGGGCCGCTGAAGCTTTCTTT. It yields the protein CASSLTLDRAAEAFF.